The table lists the clone carrying this TCR beta chain with many counts. This CDR3 has 15 residues. The germline V gene has CDR1 DFQATT and CDR2 SNEGSKA (reference sequence). V lost 8 bases to trimming and J lost 4 bases, with 22 bases between them. This record belongs to a study of T cells after yellow fever vaccination. TCRdb itself ran the 5' RACE reads through MiXCR, one entry per CDR3 protein. This table has more than 15,000 distinct CDR3 sequences, about 4% appearing once. The material sequenced was PBMCs, either bulk or a sorted T-cell subset (CD4+, CD8+, memory, or dextramer-sorted; not recorded which), taken 15 days after the yellow fever booster vaccination. The chain has TRBV20-1 and TRBJ2-3; weak D call: TRBD2 (6 bases). This TCR was sampled from a man between 25 and 39 years old who received the YFV17D yellow fever vaccine. For the CDR3, the DNA is TGCAGTACAGCGGAGGGGACCTCAAATCCAGATACGCAGTATTTT. This gives the protein CSTAEGTSNPDTQYF.